This TCR beta chain was identified during a study of T-cell reconstitution after alpha-beta-depleted transplantation in children. This clonotype was detected only a few times. Its target is not known. Overall study results and limits: T-cell counts and diversity at one year post-transplant came mainly from newly produced T cells. Where alpha-beta T cells came from about two months after transplant was reportedly several hundred expanded graft clones. The origin of high day-60 TCRbeta diversity in some patients lay in surviving recipient T cells and thymic progenitors.

Unique molecular identifiers were incorporated into the prepared TCRbeta library. MiXCR, applied by TCRdb to the PCR reads, yields one record per CDR3 protein. The data hold fewer than 750,000 distinct CDR3 sequences, with about 23% observed a single time. Germline trimming cut 3 bases from V and 2 bases from J; bases unmatched to any gene: 14. Germline assignment: CDR1 DFQATT and CDR2 SNEGSKA (reference sequence). This CDR3 comprises 17 residues. The source was PBMCs, mostly from graft donor cells, collected 360 days after TCRalphabeta/CD19-depleted stem cell transplant. The chain carries TRBV20-1 and TRBJ2-3; TRBD2 agrees at 7 bases. The TCR sequence derives from a boy younger than two who had a stem cell transplant for acute myeloid leukemia, so the T cells may come from the graft donor. The CDR3 region is CSARVTSPFPNTDTQYF. The CDR3 DNA sequence: TGCAGTGCTAGGGTGACTAGCCCTTTCCCGAACACAGATACGCAGTATTTT.